This T cell receptor (beta chain) was recorded in a study of T-cell memory formation after mild COVID-19. Barcoded TCR alpha and TCR beta cDNA libraries with UMIs came from 5'RACE using constant-segment primers. MiXCR, run by TCRdb on the 5' RACE reads, gives a single entry per CDR3 protein. This sample yields roughly 600,000 distinct CDR3 sequences, of which approximately 18% are seen a single time; about 11% belongs to the top ten. This clonotype appeared a few times. The target antigen is unknown. Study-wide results and caveats: Researchers could not confirm that second-wave clones peaking on day 37 targeted SARS-CoV-2. Contracting clones, day 15 to 85, had balanced CD4/CD8, and later expanders favored CD4+.

Trimming shortened V by 2 bases and J by 6 bases, and 11 bases separated the two germline ends. The CDR3 has 14 residues. Germline CDR1 MNHEY, CDR2 SVGEGT. Source material: PBMCs or a T cell subset sorted from them (not recorded which). This receptor was obtained from an adult woman who had mild COVID-19 (a few samples of this study predate the infection). Cell type and time point are not known. The chain uses TRBV6-2 or TRBV6-3 and TRBJ2-1; D possibly corresponds to TRBD2 (5 bases). CDR3 loop: CASSYAGPVNEQFF. The CDR3, as DNA: TGTGCCAGCAGTTACGCGGGTCCCGTCAATGAGCAGTTCTTC.